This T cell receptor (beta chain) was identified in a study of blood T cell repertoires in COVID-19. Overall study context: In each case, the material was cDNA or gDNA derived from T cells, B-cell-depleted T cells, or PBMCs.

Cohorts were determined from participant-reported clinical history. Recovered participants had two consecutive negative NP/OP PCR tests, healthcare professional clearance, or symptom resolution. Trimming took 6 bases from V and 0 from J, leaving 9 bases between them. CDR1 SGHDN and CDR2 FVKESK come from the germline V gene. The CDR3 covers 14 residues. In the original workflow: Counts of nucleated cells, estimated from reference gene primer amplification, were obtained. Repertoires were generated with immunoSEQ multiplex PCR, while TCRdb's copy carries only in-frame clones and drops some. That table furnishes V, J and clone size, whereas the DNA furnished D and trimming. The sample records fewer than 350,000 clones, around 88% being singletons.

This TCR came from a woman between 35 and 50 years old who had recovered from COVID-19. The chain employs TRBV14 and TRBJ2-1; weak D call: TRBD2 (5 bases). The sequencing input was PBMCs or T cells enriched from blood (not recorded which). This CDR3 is CASSSVSSYNEQFF. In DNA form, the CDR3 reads TGTGCCAGCAGTAGCGTAAGCTCCTACAATGAGCAGTTCTTC.